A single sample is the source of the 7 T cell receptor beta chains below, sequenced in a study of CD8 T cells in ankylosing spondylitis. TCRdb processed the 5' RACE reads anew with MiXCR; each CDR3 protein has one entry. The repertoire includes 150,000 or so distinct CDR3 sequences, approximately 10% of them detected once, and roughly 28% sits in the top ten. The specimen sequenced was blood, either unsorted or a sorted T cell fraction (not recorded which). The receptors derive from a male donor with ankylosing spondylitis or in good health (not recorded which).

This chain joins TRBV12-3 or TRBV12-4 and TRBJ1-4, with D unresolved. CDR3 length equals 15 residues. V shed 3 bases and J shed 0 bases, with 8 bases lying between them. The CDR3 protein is CASSFYTATNEKLFF. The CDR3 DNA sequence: TGTGCCAGCAGTTTTTATACAGCAACTAATGAAAAACTGTTTTTT.

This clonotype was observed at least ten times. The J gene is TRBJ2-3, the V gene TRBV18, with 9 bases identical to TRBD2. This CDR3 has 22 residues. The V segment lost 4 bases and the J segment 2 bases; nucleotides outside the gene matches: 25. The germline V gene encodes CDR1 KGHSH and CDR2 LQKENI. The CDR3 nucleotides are TGTGCCAGCTCACTACACTCCCCCGGGACTAGCCTAAGAAGAGCCTTCACAGATACGCAGTATTTT. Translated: CASSLHSPGTSLRRAFTDTQYF.

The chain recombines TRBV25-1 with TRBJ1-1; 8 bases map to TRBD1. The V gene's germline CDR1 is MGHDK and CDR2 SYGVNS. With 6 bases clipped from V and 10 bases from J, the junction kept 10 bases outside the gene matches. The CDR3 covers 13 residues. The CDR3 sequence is CASSAGQGIVAFF. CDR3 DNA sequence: TGTGCCAGCAGCGCCGGACAGGGAATTGTAGCTTTCTTT.

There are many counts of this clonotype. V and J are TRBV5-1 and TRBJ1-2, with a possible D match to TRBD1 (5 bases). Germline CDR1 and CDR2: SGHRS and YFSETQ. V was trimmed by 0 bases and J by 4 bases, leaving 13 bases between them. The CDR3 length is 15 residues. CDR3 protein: CASSLVGTASYGYTF. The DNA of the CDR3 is TGCGCCAGCAGCTTGGTTGGGACCGCTAGCTATGGCTACACCTTC.

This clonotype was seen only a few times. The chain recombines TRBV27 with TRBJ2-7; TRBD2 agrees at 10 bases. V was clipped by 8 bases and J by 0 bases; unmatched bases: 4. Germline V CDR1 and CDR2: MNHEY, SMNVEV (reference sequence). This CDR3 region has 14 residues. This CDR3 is CASRASGSSYEQYF. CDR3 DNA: TGTGCCAGCCGCGCTAGCGGGAGCTCCTACGAGCAGTACTTC.

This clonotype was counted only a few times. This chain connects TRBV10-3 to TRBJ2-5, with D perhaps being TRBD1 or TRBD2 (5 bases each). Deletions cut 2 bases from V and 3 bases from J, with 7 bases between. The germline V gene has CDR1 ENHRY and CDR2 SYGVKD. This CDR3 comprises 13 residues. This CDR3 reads CAISEEGKETQYF. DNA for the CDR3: TGTGCCATCAGTGAGGAGGGGAAAGAGACCCAGTACTTC.

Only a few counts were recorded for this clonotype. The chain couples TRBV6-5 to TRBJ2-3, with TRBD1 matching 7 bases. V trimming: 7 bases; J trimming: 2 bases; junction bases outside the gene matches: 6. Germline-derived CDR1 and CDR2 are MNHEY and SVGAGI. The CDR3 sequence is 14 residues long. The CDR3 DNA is TGTGCCAGCAAAGGACAGGCCCCCACAGATACGCAGTATTTT. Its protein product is CASKGQAPTDTQYF.